This paragraph covers one T cell receptor beta chain sequence. The antigen is not known. V lost 3 bases to trimming and J lost 2 bases, with 7 bases between them. The CDR3 spans 13 residues. The germline gives CDR1 SEHNR, CDR2 FQNEAQ (reference sequence). The sample originates from a study of cytomegalovirus exposure and HLA in healthy donors. Study results and caveats: Across donors, presence/absence analyses took sequencing depth to be roughly uniform. 164 TCR beta chains were listed as cytomegalovirus-associated.

The PCR employed 60 Vbeta primers together with 13 Jbeta primers. Data came from immunoSEQ multiplex PCR; TCRdb stores just in-frame clones and leaves some out. The sample has about 140,000 clones; more than 65% are singletons. The V gene is TRBV7-9, the J gene TRBJ2-5; weak D call: TRBD2 (5 bases). This clonotype was obtained from a woman in her 30s in good health and CMV-seronegative. The sequenced sample consisted of PBMCs. In DNA, the CDR3 is TGTGCCAGCAGCTTGACTACGCAAGAGACCCAGTACTTC. Residues: CASSLTTQETQYF.